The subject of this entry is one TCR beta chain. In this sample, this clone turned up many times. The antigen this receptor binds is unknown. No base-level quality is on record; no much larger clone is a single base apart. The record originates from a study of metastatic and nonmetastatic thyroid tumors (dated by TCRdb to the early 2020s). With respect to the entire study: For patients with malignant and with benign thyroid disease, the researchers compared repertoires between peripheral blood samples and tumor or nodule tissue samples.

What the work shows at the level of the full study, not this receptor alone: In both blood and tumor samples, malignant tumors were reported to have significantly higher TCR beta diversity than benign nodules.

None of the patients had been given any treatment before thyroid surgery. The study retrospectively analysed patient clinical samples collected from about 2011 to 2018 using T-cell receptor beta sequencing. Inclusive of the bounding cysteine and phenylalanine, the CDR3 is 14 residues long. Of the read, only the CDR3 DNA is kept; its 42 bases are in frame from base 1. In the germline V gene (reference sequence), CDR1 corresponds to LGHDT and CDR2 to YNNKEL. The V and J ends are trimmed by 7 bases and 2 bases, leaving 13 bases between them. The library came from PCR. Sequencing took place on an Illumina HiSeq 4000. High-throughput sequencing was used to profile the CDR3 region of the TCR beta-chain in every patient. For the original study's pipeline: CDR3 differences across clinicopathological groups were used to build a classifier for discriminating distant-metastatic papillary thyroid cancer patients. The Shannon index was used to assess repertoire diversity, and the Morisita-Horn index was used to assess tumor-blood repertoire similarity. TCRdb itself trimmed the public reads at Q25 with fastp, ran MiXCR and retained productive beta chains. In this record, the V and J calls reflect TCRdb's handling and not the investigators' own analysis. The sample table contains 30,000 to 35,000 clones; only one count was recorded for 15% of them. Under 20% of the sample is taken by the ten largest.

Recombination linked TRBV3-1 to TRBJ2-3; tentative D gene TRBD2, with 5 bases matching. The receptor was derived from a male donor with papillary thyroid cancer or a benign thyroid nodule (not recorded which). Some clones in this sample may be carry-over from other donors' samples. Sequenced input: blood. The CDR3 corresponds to CASTPGLYTDTQYF. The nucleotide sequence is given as TGTGCCAGCACCCCCGGACTCTACACAGATACGCAGTATTTT.